This T cell receptor beta chain appears in the sequencing data of a study of blood T cell repertoires in COVID-19. Germline V CDR1 and CDR2: MDHEN, SYDVKM. V was clipped by 10 bases and J by 4 bases, with 11 bases between them. The CDR3 length is 12 residues. This table comes from immunoSEQ multiplex PCR, and its TCRdb copy is limited to in-frame clones, with some not included. In the table there are over 30,000 clones, 88% of which are singletons. Sequencing input: peripheral blood. The TCR was taken from a human donor in a cohort sampled during active COVID-19. This chain links TRBV28 with TRBJ1-5; TRBD1 is a possible D gene (6 bases). CDR3 DNA: TGTGCCAACTTCGGACAGAATCAGCCCCAGCATTTT. Translation: CANFGQNQPQHF.